This TCR beta chain was profiled in a study of sequential checkpoint blockade in melanoma. TCRdb keeps only in-frame clones here, not all; method: immunoSEQ multiplex PCR. Of about 19,000 clones detected, around 73% appear once; the ten largest clones hold roughly 22%. The V end was cut by 4 bases, the J end by 1 base, with 20 bases between. CDR3 length equals 19 residues. Germline V gives CDR1 MDHEN, CDR2 SYDVKM. Stated treatment: randomized to nivolumab then ipilimumab (arm A) or the reverse (arm B). No patient had prior DNA-damaging chemotherapy. PBMC sorting kept live CD3+CD8+ cells without CD19 or CD56.

This TCR was recovered from a human donor with melanoma. This chain uses TRBV28 with TRBJ2-6; a weak D match, TRBD1 (5 bases). The input for sequencing was CD8+ T cells sorted from blood (inferred from file names), taken from a patient given nivolumab and ipilimumab in sequence. The CDR3 is CASSSIRGPYPSGANVLTF. The CDR3 DNA sequence: TGTGCCAGCAGTTCTATTAGGGGCCCCTACCCGTCTGGGGCCAACGTCCTGACTTTC. The variable domain in full, with the rest retrieved from reference TRBV28 and TRBJ2-6, is DVKVTQSSRYLVKRTGEKVFLECVQDMDHENMFWYRQDPGLGLRLIYFSYDVKMKEKGDIPEGYSVSREKKERFSLILESASTNQTSMYLCASSSIRGPYPSGANVLTFGAGSRLTVL.